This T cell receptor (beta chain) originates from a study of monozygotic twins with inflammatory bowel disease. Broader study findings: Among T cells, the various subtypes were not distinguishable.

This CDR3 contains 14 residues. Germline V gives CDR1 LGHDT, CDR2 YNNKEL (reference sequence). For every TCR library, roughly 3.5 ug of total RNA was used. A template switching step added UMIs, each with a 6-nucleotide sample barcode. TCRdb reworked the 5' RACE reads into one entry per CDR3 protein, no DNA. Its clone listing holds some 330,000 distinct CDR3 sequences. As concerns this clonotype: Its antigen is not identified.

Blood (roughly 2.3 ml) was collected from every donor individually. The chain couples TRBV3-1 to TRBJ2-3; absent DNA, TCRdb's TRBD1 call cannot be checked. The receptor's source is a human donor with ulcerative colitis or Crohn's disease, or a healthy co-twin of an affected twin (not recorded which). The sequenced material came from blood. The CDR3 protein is CASSQADRVHTQYF.